This entry is about one T cell receptor (beta chain). The target antigen is unknown. The conserved final phenylalanine or tryptophan is absent from the CDR3, which likely points to a read error. Germline values: CDR1 ENHRY, CDR2 SYGVKD. Trimming shortened V by 4 bases and J by 2 bases, and 17 bases separated the two germline ends. This CDR3 comprises 16 residues. The sample comes from a study of T cell repertoires in cytomegalovirus infection. Across the study: Newly reported HLA-C-restricted and thoroughly characterized HLA-B-restricted CMV epitopes were employed. Public TCR beta signatures indicated both CMV infection and matching HLA type.

TCRdb passed the reads through MiXCR, listing each CDR3 protein once. The sample has approximately 150,000 distinct CDR3 sequences; less than 25% are singletons. Study-wide results and limits: HLA-C-restricted, CMV-specific TCR beta clonotypes were dominant ex vivo. Identification of carriers of CMV plus the relevant HLA was performed using cumulative public TCR beta family frequency.

V and J are TRBV10-3 and TRBJ1-2; a weak D match, TRBD1 (6 bases). Specimen: CD8+ T cells from cultured PBMCs, collected from culture after CMV antigen stimulation. The clonotype comes from a human donor in good health (CMV status not recorded). Some clones in this sample may be carry-over from other donors' samples. The CDR3: CAISGEHRTDNYGYTL. The CDR3 bases are TGTGCCATCAGTGGGGAACACCGGACAGACAACTATGGCTACACCTTA.